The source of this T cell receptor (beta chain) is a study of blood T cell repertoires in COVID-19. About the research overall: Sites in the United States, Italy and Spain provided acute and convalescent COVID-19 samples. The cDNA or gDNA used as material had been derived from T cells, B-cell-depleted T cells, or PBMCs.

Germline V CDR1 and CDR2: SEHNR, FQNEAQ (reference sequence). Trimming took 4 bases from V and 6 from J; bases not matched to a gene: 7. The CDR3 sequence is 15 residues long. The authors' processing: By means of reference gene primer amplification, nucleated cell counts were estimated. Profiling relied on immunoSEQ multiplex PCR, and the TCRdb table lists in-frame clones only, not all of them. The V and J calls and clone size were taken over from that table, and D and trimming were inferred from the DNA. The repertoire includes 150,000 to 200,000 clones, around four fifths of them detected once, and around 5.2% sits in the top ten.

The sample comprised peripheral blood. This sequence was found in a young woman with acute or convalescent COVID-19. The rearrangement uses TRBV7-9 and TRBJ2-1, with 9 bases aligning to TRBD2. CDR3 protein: CASSSGTSSRNEQFF. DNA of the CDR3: TGTGCCAGCAGCTCCGGGACTAGCTCACGCAATGAGCAGTTCTTC.